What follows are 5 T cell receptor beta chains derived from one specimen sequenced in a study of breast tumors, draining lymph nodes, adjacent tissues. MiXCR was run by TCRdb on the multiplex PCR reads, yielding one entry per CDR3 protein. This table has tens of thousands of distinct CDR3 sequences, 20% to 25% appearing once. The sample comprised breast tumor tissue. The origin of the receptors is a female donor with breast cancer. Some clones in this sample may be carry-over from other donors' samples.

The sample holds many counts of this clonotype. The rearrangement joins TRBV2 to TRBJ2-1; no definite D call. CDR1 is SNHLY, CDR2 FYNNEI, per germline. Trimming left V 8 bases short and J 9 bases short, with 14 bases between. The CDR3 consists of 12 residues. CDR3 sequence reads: CASLHPWGEQFF. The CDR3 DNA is TGTGCCAGCTTACACCCCTGGGGTGAGCAGTTCTTC.

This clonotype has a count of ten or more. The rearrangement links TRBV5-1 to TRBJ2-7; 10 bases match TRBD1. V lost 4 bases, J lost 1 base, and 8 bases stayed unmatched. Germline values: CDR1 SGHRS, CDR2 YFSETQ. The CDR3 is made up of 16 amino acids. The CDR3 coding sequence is TGCGCCAGCAGCCCAAAAGCGGGACAGGGGTCCTACGAGCAGTACTTC. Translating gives CASSPKAGQGSYEQYF.

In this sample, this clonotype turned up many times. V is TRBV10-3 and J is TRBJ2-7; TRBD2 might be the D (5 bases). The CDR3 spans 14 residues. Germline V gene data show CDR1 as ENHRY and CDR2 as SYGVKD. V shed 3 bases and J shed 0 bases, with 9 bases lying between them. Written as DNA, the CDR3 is TGTGCCATCAGTGATGCTAGCAGCTCCTACGAGCAGTACTTC. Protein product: CAISDASSSYEQYF.

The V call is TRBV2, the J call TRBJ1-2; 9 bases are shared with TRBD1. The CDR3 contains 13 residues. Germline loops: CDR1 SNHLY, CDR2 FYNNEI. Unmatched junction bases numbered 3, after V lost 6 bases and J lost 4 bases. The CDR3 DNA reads TGTGCCAGCAGGATGACAGGGGGCTATGGCTACACCTTC. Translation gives CASRMTGGYGYTF. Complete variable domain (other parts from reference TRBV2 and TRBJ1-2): EPEVTQTPSHQVTQMGQEVILRCVPISNHLYFYWYRQILGQKVEFLVSFYNNEISEKSEIFDDQFSVERPDGSNFTLKIRSTKLEDSAMYFCASRMTGGYGYTFGSGTRLTVV.

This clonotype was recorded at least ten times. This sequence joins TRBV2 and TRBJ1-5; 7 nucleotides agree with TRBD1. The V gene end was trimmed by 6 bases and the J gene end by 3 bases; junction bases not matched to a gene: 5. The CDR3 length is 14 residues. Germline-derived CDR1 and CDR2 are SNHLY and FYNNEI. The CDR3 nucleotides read TGTGCCAGCAGCGAGACAGGGCACAATCAGCCCCAGCATTTT. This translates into CASSETGHNQPQHF.